This T cell receptor beta chain was found in a study of technical replicates of blood from several donors. Only in-frame clones appear in the TCRdb table, and some are missing; sequencing was by immunoSEQ multiplex PCR. The data hold 95,000 to 100,000 clones, with 95% to 96% observed a single time. The origin of this receptor is a human donor in good health. Sequences were obtained from T cells isolated from PBMCs.

This CDR3 is CASSRPGTGMNEQFF. The CDR3 DNA sequence: TGTGCCAGCAGCCGTCCCGGGACAGGGATGAATGAGCAGTTCTTC. The chain recombines TRBV14 with TRBJ2-1; 9 nucleotides agree with TRBD1. In germline, CDR1 is SGHDN, CDR2 FVKESK. V was pared by 4 bases and J by 7 bases, with 8 bases of the junction left unmatched. The CDR3 is 15 residues long.